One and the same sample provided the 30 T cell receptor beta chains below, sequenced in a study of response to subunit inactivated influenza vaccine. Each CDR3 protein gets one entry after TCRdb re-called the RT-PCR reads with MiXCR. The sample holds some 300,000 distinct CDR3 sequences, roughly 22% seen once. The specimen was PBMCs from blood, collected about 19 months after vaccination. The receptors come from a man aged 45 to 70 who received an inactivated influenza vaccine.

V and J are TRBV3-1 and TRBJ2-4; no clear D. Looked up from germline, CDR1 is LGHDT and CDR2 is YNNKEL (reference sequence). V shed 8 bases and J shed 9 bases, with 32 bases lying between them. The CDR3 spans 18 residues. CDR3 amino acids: CASFGPPRPPVPGFIQYF. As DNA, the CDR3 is TGTGCCAGCTTTGGACCACCCCGGCCCCCGGTGCCAGGTTTCATTCAGTACTTC.

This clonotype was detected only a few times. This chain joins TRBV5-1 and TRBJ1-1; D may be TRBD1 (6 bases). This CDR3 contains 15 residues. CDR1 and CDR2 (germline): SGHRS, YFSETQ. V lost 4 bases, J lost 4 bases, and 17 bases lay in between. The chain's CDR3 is CASSLGGFGSTEAFF. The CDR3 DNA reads TGCGCCAGCAGCCTAGGGGGTTTTGGGAGCACTGAAGCTTTCTTT.

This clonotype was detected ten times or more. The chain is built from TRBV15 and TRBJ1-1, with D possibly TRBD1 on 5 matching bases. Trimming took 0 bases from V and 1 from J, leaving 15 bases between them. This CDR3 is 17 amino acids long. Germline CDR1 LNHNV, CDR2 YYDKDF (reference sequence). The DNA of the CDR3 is TGTGCCACCAGCAGAGAGGAGGGGAACCGGGGGAACACTGAAGCTTTCTTT. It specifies CATSREEGNRGNTEAFF. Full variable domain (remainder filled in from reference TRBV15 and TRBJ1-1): DAMVIQNPRYQVTQFGKPVTLSCSQTLNHNVMYWYQQKSSQAPKLLFHYYDKDFNNEADTPDNFQSRRPNTSFCFLDIRSPGLGDTAMYLCATSREEGNRGNTEAFFGQGTRLTVV.

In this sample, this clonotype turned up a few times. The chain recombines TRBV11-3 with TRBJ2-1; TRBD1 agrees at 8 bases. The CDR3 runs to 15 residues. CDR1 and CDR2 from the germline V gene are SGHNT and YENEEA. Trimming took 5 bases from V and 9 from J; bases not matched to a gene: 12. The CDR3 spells CASSPGQGLGPEQFF. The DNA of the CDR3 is TGTGCCAGCAGCCCAGGACAGGGCCTAGGTCCTGAGCAGTTCTTC.

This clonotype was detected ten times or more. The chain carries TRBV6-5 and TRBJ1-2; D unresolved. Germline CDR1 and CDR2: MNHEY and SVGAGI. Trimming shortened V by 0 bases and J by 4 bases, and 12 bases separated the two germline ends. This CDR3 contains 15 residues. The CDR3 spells CASSYSPLGGYGYTF. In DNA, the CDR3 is TGTGCCAGCAGTTACTCGCCCCTCGGTGGCTATGGCTACACCTTC.

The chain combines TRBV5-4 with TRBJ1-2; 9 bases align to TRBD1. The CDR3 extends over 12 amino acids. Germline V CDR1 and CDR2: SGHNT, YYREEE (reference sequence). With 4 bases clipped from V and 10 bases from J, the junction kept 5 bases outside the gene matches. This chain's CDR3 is CASSLQGADYTF. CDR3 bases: TGTGCCAGCAGCCTACAGGGGGCAGACTACACCTTC.

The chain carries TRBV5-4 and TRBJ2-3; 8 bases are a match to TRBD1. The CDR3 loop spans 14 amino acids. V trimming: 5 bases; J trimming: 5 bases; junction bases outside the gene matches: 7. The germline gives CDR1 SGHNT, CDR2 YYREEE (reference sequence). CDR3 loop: CASRGTGAVDTQYF. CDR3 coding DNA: TGTGCCAGCAGAGGGACAGGCGCGGTAGATACGCAGTATTTT. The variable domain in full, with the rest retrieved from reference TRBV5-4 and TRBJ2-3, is ETGVTQSPTHLIKTRGQQVTLRCSSQSGHNTVSWYQQALGQGPQFIFQYYREEENGRGNFPPRFSGLQFPNYSSELNVNALELDDSALYLCASRGTGAVDTQYFGPGTRLTVL.

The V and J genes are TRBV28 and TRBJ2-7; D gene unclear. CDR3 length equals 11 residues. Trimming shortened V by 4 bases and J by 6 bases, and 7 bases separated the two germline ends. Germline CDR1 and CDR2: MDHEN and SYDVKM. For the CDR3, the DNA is TGTGCCAGCAGTTACCTCTTCGAGCAGTACTTC. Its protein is CASSYLFEQYF.

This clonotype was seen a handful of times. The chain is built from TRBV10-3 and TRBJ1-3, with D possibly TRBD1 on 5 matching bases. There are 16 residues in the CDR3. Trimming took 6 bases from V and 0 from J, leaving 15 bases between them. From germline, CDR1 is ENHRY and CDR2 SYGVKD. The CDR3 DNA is TGTGCCATCAGCGGACAACGACGGGTCTCTGGAAACACCATATATTTT. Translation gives CAISGQRRVSGNTIYF.

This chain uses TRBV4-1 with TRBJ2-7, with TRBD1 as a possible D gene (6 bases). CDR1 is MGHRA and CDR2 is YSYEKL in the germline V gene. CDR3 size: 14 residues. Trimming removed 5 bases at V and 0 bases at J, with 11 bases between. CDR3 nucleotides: TGCGCCAGCAGCAGGGGGTTCCTCTCCTACGAGCAGTACTTC. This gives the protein CASSRGFLSYEQYF.

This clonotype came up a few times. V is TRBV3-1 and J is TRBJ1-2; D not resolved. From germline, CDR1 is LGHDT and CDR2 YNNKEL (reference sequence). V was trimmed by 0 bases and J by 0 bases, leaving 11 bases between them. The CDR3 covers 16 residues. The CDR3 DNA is TGTGCCAGCAGCCAAGATCGCGGGTCATCTAACTATGGCTACACCTTC. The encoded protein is CASSQDRGSSNYGYTF.

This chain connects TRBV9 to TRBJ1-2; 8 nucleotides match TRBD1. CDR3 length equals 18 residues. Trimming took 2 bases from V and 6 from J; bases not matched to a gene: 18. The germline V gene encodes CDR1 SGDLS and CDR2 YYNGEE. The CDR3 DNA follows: TGTGCCAGCAGCGTTGGTTTCCTTGCGCAGACAGGGGTCGATGGCTACACCTTC. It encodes CASSVGFLAQTGVDGYTF.

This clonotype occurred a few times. The CDR3 is CASRGTSGTYEQYF. The CDR3 DNA sequence: TGTGCCAGCAGGGGGACTAGCGGGACCTACGAGCAGTACTTC. The V gene is TRBV2, the J gene TRBJ2-7; 13 bases line up with TRBD2. The CDR3 covers 14 residues. V was pared by 6 bases and J by 2 bases, with 1 base of the junction left unmatched. Germline V gene lookup returns CDR1 SNHLY and CDR2 FYNNEI.

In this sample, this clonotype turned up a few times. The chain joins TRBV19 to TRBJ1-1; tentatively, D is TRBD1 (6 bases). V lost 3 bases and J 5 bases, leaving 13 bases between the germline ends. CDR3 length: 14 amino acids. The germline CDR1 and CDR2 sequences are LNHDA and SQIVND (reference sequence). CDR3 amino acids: CASSIWGQATEAFF. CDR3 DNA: TGTGCCAGTAGTATTTGGGGGCAGGCAACTGAAGCTTTCTTT.

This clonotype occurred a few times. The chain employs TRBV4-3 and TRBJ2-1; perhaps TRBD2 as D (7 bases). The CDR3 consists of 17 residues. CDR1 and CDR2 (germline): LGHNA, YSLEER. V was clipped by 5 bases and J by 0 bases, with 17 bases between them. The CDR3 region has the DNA TGCGCCAGCAGCTCCTTTGCGGGGGCCCTCTCCTACAATGAGCAGTTCTTC. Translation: CASSSFAGALSYNEQFF.

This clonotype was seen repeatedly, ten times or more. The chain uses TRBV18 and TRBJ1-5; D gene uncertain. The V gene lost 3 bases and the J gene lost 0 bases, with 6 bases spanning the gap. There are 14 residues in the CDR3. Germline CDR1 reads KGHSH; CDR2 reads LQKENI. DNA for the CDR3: TGTGCCAGCTCACCGGGGTATAGCAATCAGCCCCAGCATTTT. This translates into CASSPGYSNQPQHF.

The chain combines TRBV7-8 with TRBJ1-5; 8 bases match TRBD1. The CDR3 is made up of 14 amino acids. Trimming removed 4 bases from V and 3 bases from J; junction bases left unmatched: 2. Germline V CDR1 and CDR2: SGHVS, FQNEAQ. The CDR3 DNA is TGTGCCAGCAGCTCGGGACAGGACAATCAGCCCCAGCATTTT. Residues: CASSSGQDNQPQHF.

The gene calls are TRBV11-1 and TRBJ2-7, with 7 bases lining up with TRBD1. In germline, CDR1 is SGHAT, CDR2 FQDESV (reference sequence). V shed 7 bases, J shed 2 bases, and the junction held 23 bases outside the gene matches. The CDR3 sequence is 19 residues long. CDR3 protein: CASIICVGVKTGYPYEQYF. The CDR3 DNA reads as TGTGCCAGCATCATATGTGTTGGTGTCAAGACAGGGTACCCCTACGAGCAGTACTTC.

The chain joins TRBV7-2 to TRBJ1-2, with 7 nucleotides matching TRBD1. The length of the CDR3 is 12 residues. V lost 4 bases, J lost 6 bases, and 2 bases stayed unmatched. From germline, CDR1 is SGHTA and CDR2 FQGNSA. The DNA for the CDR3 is TGTGCCAGCAGCTCAAGGGGGCATGGCTACACCTTC. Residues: CASSSRGHGYTF.

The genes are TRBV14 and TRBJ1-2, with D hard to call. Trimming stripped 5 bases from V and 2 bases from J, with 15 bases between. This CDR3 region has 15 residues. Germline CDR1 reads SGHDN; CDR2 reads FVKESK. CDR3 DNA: TGTGCCAGCAGCGGTCAGATGTCGAGGAACTATGGCTACACCTTC. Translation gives CASSGQMSRNYGYTF.

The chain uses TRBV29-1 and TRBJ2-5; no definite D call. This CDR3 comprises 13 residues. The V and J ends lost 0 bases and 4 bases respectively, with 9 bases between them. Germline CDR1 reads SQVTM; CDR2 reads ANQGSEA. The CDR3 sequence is CSVEDSILETQYF. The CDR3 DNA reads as TGCAGCGTTGAAGATTCCATCCTAGAGACCCAGTACTTC.

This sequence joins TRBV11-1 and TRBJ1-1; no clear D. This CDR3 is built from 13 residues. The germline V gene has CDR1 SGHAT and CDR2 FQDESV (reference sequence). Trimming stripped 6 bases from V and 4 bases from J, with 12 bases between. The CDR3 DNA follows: TGTGCCAGCAGTTCTTTTGCCGGCACTGAAGCTTTCTTT. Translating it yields CASSSFAGTEAFF. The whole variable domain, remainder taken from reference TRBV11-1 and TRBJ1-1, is EAEVAQSPRYKITEKSQAVAFWCDPISGHATLYWYRQILGQGPELLVQFQDESVVDDSQLPKDRFSAERLKGVDSTLKIQPAELGDSAMYLCASSSFAGTEAFFGQGTRLTVV.

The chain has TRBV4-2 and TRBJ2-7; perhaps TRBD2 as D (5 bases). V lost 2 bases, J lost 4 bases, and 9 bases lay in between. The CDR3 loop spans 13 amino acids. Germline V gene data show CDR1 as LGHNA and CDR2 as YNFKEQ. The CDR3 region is CASSQLRGYEQYF. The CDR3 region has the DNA TGTGCCAGCAGCCAACTTCGGGGATACGAGCAGTACTTC.

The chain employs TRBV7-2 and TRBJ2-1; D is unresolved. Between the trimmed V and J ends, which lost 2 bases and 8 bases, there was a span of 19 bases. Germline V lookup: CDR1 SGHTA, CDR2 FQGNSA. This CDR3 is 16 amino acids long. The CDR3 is CASSLKWSMPSHEQFF. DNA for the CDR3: TGTGCCAGCAGCTTAAAGTGGTCTATGCCCTCGCATGAGCAGTTCTTC.

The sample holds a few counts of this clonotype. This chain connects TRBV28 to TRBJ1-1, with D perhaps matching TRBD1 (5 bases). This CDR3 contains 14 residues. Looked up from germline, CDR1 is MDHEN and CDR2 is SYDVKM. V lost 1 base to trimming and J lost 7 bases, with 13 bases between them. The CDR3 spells CASSLSGGTSEAFF. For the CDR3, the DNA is TGTGCCAGCAGTTTATCGGGGGGTACGAGTGAAGCTTTCTTT.

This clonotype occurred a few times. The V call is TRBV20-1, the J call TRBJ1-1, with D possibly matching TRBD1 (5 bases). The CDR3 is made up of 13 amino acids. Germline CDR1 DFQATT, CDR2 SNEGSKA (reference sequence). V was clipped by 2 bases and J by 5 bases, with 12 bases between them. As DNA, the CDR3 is TGCAGTGCTAGAAGCAGGGTGAGGACTGAAGCTTTCTTT. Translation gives CSARSRVRTEAFF.

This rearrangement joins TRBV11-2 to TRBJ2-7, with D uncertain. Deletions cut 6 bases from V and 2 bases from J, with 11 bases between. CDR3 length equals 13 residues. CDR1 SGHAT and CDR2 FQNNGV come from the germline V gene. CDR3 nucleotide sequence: TGTGCCAGCAGGCGAGAGGCCCCCTACGAGCAGTACTTC. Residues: CASRREAPYEQYF.

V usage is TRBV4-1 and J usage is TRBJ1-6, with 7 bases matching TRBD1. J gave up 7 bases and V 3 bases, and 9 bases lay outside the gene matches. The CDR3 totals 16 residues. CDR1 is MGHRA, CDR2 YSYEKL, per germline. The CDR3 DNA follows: TGCGCCAGCAGCCAGCCGTCACAGGGGAGGAATTCACCCCTCCACTTT. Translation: CASSQPSQGRNSPLHF.

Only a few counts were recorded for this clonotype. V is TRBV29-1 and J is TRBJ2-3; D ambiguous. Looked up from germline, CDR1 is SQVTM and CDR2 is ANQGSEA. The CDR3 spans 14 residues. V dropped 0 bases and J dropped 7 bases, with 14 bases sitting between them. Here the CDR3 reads CSVEDTDWGHTQYF. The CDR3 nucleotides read TGCAGCGTTGAAGACACGGATTGGGGTCATACGCAGTATTTT.

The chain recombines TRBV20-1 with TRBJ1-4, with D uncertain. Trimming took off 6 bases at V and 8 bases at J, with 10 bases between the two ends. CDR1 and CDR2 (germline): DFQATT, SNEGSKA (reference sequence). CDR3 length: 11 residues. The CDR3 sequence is CSAGPAEKLFF. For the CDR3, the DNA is TGCAGTGCCGGGCCCGCGGAAAAACTGTTTTTT.